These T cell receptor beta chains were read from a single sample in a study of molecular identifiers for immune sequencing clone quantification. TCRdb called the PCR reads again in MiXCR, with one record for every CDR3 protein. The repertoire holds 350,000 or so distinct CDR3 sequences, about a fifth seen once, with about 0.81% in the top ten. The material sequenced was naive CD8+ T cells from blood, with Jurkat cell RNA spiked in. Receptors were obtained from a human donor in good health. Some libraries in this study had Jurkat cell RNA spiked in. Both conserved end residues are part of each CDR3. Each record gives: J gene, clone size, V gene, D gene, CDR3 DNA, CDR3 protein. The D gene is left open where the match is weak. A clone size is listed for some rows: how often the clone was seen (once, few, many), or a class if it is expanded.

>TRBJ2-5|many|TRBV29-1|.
TGCAGCGTGGAACCGGGACATAAAAAGACCCAGTACTTC
CSVEPGHKKTQYF
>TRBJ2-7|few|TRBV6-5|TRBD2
TGTGCCAGCAAAAAGGGACTAGCTTCCCGAGAGCAGTACTTC
CASKKGLASREQYF
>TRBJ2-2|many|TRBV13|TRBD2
TGTGCCAGCAGCCCCGAGCGGGAGACGGAAACCGGGGAGCTGTTTTTT
CASSPERETETGELFF
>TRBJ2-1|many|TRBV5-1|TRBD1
TGCGCCAGCAGCTCCATGGACAGGGTCCATGAGCAGTTCTTC
CASSSMDRVHEQFF
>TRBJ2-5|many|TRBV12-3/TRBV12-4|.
TGTGCCAGCAGTTTACTATCGGGACAAGAGACCCAGTACTTC
CASSLLSGQETQYF
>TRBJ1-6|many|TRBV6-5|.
TGTGCCAGCAGTTACTCGTTGGGGGCACCCCTCCACTTT
CASSYSLGAPLHF
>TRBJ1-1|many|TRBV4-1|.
TGCGCCAGCAGCCAAAGTCCGGGACAACCGAACACTGAAGCTTTCTTT
CASSQSPGQPNTEAFF
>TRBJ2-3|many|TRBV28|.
TGTGCCAGCAGTTTCGGCGGGAGCACAGATACGCAGTATTTT
CASSFGGSTDTQYF
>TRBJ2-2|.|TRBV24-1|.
TGTGCCACCAGTGACCCCCACGGGGAGCTGTTTTTT
CATSDPHGELFF
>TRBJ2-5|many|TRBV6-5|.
TGTGCCAGCAGTTACGGAGGGAGGCGGCAAGAGACCCAGTACTTC
CASSYGGRRQETQYF
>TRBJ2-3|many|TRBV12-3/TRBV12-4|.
TGTGCCAGCAGCCTGGACGGAAGCACAGATACGCAGTATTTT
CASSLDGSTDTQYF
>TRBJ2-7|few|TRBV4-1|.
TGCGCCAGCAGCCAAGAGTACAGGGAAGCCGACGAGCAGTACTTC
CASSQEYREADEQYF
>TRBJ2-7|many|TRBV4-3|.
TGCGCCAGCAGCCAAGAGCCCGGTTTGGCCTACGAGCAGTACTTC
CASSQEPGLAYEQYF
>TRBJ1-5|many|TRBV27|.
TGTGCCAGCAGTTTATCCACCCCAGGGGGCAATCAGCCCCAGCATTTT
CASSLSTPGGNQPQHF
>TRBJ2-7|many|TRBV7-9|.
TGTGCCAGCAGCCTCACTGAAAGGCCCCACGAGCAGTACTTC
CASSLTERPHEQYF
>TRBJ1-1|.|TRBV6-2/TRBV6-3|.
TGTGCCAGCAGTTACGACAGGTCGAAAATGAACACTGAAGCTTTCTTT
CASSYDRSKMNTEAFF
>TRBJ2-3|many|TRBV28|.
TGTGCCAGCAGTTTAATCGGACCCCGGGCTGGATCGGATACGCAGTATTTT
CASSLIGPRAGSDTQYF
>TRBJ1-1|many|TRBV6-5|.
TGTGCCAGCAGTTACATCCGCACAGGAGGTGAACCTGAAGCTTTCTTT
CASSYIRTGGEPEAFF
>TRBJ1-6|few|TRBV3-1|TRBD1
TGTGCCAGCAGAAACCGGACAGGGGAGTTCAATTCACCCCTCCACTTT
CASRNRTGEFNSPLHF
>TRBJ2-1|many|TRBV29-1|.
TGCAGCGCTTTGGCGGGGACCTACAATGAGCAGTTCTTC
CSALAGTYNEQFF
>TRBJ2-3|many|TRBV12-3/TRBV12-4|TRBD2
TGTGCCAGCATACGGGGGGAAGATACGCAGTATTTT
CASIRGEDTQYF
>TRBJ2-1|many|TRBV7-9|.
TGTGCCAGCAGCTTAGGACAGGAGAATCACAATGAGCAGTTCTTC
CASSLGQENHNEQFF
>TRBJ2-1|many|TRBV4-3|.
TGCGCCAGCAGCCAAGAAAGGCGGGCGACCTACAATGAGCAGTTCTTC
CASSQERRATYNEQFF
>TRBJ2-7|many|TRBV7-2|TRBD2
TGTGCCAGCAGCCCGACTAGCGGGGGGGAGAGCTCCTACGAGCAGTACTTC
CASSPTSGGESSYEQYF
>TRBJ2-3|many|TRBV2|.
TGTGCCAGCAGTGAATTGTCCACCGGCGATACGCAGTATTTT
CASSELSTGDTQYF
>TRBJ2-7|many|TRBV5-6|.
TGTGCCAGCAGTCTGGGAGGACGGACGAACTACGAGCAGTACTTC
CASSLGGRTNYEQYF
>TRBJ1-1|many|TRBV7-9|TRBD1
TGTGCCAGCAGCCGTGACAGGGGCTGGCCTGAAGCTTTCTTT
CASSRDRGWPEAFF